The present T cell receptor beta chain was sequenced within a study of T-cell reconstitution after alpha-beta-depleted transplantation in children. This clonotype was seen a few times. Its antigen is unidentified. Trimming took 3 bases from V and 6 from J; bases not matched to a gene: 8. Germline V CDR1 and CDR2: SQVTM, ANQGSEA. The CDR3 contains 14 residues. A library of TCRbeta sequences, prepared with unique molecular identifiers, was generated. TCRdb reanalysed the PCR reads using MiXCR and keeps one entry per CDR3 protein. The sample holds some 600,000 distinct CDR3 sequences, around 13% seen once. Whole-study findings and limits: Hyperexpanded clones declined; after one year, newly produced T cells mostly supplied diversity. Expanded graft clones numbering several hundred reportedly gave rise to alpha-beta T cells about two months after transplant.

The sequence derives from a male patient aged 10 to 17 who had a stem cell transplant for acute myeloid leukemia, so the T cells may come from the graft donor. V usage is TRBV29-1 and J usage is TRBJ2-1; 7 bases match TRBD2. The specimen was PBMCs, mostly from graft donor cells, collected 360 days after TCRalphabeta/CD19-depleted stem cell transplant. The CDR3 sequence is CSVDSLAAINEQFF. CDR3 nucleotides: TGCAGCGTTGATTCCCTAGCGGCCATCAATGAGCAGTTCTTC.